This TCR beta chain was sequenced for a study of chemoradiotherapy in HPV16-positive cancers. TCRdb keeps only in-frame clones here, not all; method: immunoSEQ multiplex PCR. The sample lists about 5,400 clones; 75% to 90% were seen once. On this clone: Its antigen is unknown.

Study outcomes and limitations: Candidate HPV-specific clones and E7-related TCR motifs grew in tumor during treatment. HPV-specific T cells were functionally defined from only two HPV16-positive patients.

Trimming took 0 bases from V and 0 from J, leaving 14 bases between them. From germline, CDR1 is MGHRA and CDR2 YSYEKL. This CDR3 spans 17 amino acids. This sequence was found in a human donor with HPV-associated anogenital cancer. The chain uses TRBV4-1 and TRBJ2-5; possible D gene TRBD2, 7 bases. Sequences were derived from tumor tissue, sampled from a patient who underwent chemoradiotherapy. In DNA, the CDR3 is TGCGCCAGCAGCCAAGATATTAGGGGGGGGTACCAAGAGACCCAGTACTTC. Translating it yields CASSQDIRGGYQETQYF.